This T cell receptor (beta chain) was recorded in a study of blood T cells in healthy people across ages. General observations from the study: The study found more naive CD4+ cells and higher diversity in long-lived than aged donors.

Primed by a sample-barcoded 5' primer and a J-beta primer mix, a second PCR proceeded for about 7 to 12 cycles. One entry per CDR3 protein, called by TCRdb with MiXCR from the 5' RACE reads. The sample consists of nearly 800,000 distinct CDR3 sequences, more than 55% of them appearing once. This clonotype was detected only a few times. Antigen unknown. The receptor comes from a man in his forties in good health. The source material was blood.

The CDR3 reads CASRPSATYEQYF. The CDR3 DNA follows: TGTGCCAGCAGGCCCTCGGCGACCTACGAGCAGTACTTC. The chain has TRBV6-2 or TRBV6-3 and TRBJ2-7, with no clear D. V lost 6 bases and J 2 bases, leaving 11 bases between the germline ends. The V gene's germline CDR1 is MNHEY and CDR2 SVGEGT. This CDR3 contains 13 residues.